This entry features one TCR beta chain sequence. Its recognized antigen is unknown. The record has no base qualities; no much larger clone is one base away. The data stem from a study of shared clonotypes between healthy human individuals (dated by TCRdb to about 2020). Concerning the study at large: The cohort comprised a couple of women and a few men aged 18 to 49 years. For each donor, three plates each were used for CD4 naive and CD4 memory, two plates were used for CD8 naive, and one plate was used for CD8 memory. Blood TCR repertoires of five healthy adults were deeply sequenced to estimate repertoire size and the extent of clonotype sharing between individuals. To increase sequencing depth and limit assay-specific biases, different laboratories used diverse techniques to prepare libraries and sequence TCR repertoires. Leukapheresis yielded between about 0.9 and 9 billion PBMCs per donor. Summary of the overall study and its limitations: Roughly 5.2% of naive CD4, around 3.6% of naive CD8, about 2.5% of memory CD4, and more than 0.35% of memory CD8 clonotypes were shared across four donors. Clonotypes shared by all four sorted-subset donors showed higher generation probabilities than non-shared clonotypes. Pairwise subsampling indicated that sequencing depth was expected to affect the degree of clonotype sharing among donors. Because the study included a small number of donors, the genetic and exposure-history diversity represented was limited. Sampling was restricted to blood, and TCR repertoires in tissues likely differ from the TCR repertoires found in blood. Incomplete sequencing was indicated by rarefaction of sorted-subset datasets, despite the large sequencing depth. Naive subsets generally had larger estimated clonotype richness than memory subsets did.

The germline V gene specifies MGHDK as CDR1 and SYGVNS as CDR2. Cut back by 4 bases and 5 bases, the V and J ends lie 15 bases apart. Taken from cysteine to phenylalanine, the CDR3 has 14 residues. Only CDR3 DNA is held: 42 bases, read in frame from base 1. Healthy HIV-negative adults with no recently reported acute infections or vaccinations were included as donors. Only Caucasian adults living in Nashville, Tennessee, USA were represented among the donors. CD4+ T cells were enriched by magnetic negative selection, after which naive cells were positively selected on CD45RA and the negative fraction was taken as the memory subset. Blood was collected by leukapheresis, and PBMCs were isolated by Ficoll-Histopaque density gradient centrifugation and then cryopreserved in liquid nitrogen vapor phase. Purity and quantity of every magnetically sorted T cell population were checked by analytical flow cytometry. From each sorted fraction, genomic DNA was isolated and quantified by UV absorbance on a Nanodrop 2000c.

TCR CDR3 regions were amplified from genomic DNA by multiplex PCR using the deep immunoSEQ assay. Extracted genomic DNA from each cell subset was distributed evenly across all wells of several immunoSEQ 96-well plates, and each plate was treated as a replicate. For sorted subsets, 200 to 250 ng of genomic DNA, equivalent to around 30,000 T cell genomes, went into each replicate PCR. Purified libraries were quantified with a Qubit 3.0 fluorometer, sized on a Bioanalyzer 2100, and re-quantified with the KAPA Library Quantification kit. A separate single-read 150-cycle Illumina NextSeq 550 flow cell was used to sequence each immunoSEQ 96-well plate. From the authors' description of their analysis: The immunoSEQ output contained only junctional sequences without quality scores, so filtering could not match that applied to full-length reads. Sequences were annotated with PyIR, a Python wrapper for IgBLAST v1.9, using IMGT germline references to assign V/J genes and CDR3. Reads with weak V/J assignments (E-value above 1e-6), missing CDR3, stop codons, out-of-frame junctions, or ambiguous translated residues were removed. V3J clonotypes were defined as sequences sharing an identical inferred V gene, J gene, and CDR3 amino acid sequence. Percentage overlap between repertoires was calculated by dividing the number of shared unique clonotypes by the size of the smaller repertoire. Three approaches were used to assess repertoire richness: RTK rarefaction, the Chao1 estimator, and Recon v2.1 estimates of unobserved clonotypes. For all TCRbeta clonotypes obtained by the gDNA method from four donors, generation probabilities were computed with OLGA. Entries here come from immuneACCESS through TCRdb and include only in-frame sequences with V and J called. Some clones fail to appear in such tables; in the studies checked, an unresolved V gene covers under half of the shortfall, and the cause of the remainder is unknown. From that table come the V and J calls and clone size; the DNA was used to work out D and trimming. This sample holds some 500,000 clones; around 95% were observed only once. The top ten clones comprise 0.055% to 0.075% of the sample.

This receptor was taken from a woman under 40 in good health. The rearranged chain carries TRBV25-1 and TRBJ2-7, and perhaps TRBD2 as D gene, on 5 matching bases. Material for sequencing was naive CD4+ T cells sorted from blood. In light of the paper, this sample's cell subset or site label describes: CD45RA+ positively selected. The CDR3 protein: CASSGKAVRNEQYF. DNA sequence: TGTGCCAGCAGTGGAAAAGCGGTGAGGAACGAGCAGTACTTC.